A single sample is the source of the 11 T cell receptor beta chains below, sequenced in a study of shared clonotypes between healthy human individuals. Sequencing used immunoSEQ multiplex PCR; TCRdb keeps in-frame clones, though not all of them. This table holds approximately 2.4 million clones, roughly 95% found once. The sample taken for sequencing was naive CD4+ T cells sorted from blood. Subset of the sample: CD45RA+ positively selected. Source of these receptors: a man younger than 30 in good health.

The CDR3, as DNA: TGCGCCAGCAGCCAAGGGCAGTTTGGAAACACCATATATTTT. Its protein is CASSQGQFGNTIYF. The gene calls are TRBV4-1 and TRBJ1-3; D gene unclear. The V gene lost 1 base and the J gene lost 3 bases, with 7 bases spanning the gap. Per the germline V gene, CDR1 is MGHRA and CDR2 is YSYEKL. This CDR3 spans 14 amino acids.

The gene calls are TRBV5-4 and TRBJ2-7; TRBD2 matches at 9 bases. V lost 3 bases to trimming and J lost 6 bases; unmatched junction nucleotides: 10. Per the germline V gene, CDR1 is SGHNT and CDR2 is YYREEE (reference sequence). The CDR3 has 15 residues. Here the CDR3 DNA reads TGTGCCAGCAGCTATAGCGGGGGCCGGATGGGCGAGCAGTACTTC. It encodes CASSYSGGRMGEQYF. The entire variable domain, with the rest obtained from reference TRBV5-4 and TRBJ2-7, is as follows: ETGVTQSPTHLIKTRGQQVTLRCSSQSGHNTVSWYQQALGQGPQFIFQYYREEENGRGNFPPRFSGLQFPNYSSELNVNALELDDSALYLCASSYSGGRMGEQYFGPGTRLTVT.

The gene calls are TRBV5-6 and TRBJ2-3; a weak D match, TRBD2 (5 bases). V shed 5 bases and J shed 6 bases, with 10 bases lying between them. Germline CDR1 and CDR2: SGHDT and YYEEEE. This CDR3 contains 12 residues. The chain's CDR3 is CASSPGGDTQYF. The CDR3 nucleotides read TGTGCCAGCAGTCCCGGCGGGGATACGCAGTATTTT.

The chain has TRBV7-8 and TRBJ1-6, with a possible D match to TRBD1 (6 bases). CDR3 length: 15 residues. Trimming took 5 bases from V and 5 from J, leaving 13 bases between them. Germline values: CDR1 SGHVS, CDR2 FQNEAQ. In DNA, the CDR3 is TGTGCCAGCAGCGCTGGACAGACGAATAATTCACCCCTCCACTTT. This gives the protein CASSAGQTNNSPLHF.

The chain's CDR3 is CASSQALQETQYF. The CDR3, as DNA: TGCGCCAGCAGCCAAGCTCTTCAAGAGACCCAGTACTTC. The genes are TRBV4-1 and TRBJ2-5; no firm D call. The CDR3 runs to 13 residues. Germline V gene lookup returns CDR1 MGHRA and CDR2 YSYEKL. V shed 1 base and J shed 2 bases, with 5 bases lying between them.

The CDR3: CASSLDGGSYEQYF. DNA for the CDR3: TGCGCCAGCAGCTTGGACGGCGGCTCCTACGAGCAGTACTTC. The rearrangement joins TRBV5-1 to TRBJ2-7; D is uncertain. This CDR3 comprises 14 residues. Germline V gene sequence: CDR1 SGHRS, CDR2 YFSETQ. The germline V and J ends were trimmed by 0 bases and 0 bases, with 7 bases remaining between them.

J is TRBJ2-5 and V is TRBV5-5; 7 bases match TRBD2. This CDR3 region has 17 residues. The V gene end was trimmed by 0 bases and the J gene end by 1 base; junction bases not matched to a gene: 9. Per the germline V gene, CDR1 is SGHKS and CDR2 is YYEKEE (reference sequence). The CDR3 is CASSLAAGDATQETQYF. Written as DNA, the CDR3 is TGTGCCAGCAGCTTGGCGGCGGGGGACGCAACCCAAGAGACCCAGTACTTC.

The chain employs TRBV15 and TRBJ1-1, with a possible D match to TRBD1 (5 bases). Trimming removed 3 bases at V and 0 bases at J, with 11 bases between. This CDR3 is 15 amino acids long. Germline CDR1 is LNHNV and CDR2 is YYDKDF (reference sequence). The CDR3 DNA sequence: TGTGCCACCAGCAGGCCCTGGGGACTGAACACTGAAGCTTTCTTT. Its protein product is CATSRPWGLNTEAFF.

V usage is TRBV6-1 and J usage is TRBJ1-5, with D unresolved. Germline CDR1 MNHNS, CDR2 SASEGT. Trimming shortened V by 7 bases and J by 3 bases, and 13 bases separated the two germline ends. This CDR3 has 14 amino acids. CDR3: CASMLSSVNQPQHF. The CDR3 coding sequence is TGTGCCAGCATGTTAAGCAGTGTCAATCAGCCCCAGCATTTT.

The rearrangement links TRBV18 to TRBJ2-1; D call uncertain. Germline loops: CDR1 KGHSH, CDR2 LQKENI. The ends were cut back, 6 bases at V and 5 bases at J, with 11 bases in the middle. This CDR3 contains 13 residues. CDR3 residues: CASSPGMDNEQFF. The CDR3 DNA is TGTGCCAGCTCCCCAGGCATGGACAATGAGCAGTTCTTC.

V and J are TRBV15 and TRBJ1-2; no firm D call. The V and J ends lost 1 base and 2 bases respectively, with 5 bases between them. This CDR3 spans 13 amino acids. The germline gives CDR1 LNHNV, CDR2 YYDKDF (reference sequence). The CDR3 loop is CATSRVSNYGYTF. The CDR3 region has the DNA TGTGCCACCAGCAGAGTCAGCAACTATGGCTACACCTTC.